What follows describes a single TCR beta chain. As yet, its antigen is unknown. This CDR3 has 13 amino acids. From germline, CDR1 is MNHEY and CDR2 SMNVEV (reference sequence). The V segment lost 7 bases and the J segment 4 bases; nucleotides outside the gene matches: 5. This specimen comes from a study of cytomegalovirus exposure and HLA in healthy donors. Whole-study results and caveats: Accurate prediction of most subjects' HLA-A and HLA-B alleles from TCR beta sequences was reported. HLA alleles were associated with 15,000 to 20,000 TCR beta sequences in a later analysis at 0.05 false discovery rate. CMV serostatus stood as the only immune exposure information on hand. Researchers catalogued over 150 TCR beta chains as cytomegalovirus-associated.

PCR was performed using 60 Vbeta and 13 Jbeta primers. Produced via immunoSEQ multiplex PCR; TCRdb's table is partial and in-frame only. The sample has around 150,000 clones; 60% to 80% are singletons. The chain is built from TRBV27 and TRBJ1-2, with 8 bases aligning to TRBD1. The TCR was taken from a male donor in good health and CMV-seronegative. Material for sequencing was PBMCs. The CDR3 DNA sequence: TGTGCCAGCACCCACGGGACAGGCTATGGCTACACCTTC. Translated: CASTHGTGYGYTF.